Listed below are T cell receptor beta chains from one sample, sequenced in a study of beta chain features in type 1 diabetes. Measured with immunoSEQ multiplex PCR; TCRdb has only the in-frame clones, and not every one. The top ten clones hold over 0.45% of a sample with 300,000 to 400,000 clones, over 8.5% of them seen once. Sequencing input: central memory CD4+ T cells from blood. The receptors were gathered from a man between 25 and 39 years old with type 1 diabetes. Both conserved end residues are trimmed from each CDR3.

cdr3_aa v_call
ASSDGRETINEQF TRBV6-6
SASSGRLYNEQF TRBV29-1
ASSLGIPFSYEQY TRBV11-2
ASSLSYYEQY TRBV28
AISGQAHQF TRBV10-3
ASSFDGSYEQY TRBV7-2
ASSGGTGNTGELF TRBV5-1
ASSGGTGGYNEQF TRBV7-6
ASSQMRTGGEQF TRBV14
ASSKLGQGIDYEQY TRBV5-1
ASSLSGSSDEQF TRBV9
ASSSPGTENTEAF TRBV6-6
ASSLDSGGGLTSGNTIY TRBV7-9
ASSTGDRGNQPQH TRBV28
ASKPTEVTGELF TRBV2
ASSVGATSQVDEQF TRBV9
ASTRDREQY TRBV6-1
ASTDSLSTDTQY TRBV19
ASSQGGHQPQPQH TRBV5-4
ASSGQGATEQY TRBV18
ASSIAQTQY TRBV5-1
ATSRDGDDGPYEQY TRBV15
ASSRDTKNYGYT TRBV14
ASSEGRVNQPQH TRBV6-1
ASSRDRETRRNQPQH TRBV7-9
ASSQGDYGYT TRBV6-1
ASSYSYEQY TRBV5-6
ASSPPGRDGTEQY TRBV18
ASSQPGANVLT TRBV4-1
ASSSRTGTHYNEQF TRBV7-2
ASSSLRENIQY TRBV6-6
ASSLDPRTGGEKLF TRBV5-1
ASSDAVDQPQH TRBV25-1
ASSPYGTSGTAQF TRBV7-8
ASSPYPATPTLSETQY TRBV18
ASSSRQPVRLTLSYEQY TRBV27
ASSPTGSKGETQY TRBV18
ASSPAGPVGDTQY TRBV19
ASSYLAGGPETQY TRBV5-6
ASSFTQGAPGANVLT TRBV5-8
ASSRLPRGDEQY TRBV6-6
ASSLKYEQY TRBV28